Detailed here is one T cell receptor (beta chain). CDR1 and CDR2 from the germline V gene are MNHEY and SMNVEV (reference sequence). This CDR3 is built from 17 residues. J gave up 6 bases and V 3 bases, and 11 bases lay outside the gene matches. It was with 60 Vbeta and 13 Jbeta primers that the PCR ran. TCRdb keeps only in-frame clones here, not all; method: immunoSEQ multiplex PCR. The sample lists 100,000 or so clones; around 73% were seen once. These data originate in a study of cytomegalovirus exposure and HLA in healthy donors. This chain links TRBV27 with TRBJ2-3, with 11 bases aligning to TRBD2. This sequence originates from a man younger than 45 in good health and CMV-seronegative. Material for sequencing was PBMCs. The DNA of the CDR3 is TGTGCCAGCAGTTTGGGACCCTTTATAGCGGGGGGGGATACGCAGTATTTT. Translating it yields CASSLGPFIAGGDTQYF.